This TCR beta chain is drawn from a study of blood T cell repertoires in COVID-19. Whole-study context: Sources were T cells, B-cell-depleted T cells, or PBMCs; the material itself was cDNA or gDNA.

Assay used: immunoSEQ multiplex PCR; TCRdb lists only in-frame clones, some missing. Here the sample spans approximately 250,000 clones, 75% to 85% being singletons. The sequence was obtained from a man between 40 and 49 years old who had recovered from COVID-19. Sequences were obtained from peripheral blood.

The CDR3 DNA is TGTGCCAGCAGCATGGCCGGCGGGTCTGGAAACACCATATATTTT. This sequence encodes CASSMAGGSGNTIYF. This chain connects TRBV11-2 to TRBJ1-3; D not resolved. V was trimmed by 5 bases and J by 1 base, leaving 12 bases between them. Germline V gene sequence: CDR1 SGHAT, CDR2 FQNNGV. CDR3 size: 15 residues.